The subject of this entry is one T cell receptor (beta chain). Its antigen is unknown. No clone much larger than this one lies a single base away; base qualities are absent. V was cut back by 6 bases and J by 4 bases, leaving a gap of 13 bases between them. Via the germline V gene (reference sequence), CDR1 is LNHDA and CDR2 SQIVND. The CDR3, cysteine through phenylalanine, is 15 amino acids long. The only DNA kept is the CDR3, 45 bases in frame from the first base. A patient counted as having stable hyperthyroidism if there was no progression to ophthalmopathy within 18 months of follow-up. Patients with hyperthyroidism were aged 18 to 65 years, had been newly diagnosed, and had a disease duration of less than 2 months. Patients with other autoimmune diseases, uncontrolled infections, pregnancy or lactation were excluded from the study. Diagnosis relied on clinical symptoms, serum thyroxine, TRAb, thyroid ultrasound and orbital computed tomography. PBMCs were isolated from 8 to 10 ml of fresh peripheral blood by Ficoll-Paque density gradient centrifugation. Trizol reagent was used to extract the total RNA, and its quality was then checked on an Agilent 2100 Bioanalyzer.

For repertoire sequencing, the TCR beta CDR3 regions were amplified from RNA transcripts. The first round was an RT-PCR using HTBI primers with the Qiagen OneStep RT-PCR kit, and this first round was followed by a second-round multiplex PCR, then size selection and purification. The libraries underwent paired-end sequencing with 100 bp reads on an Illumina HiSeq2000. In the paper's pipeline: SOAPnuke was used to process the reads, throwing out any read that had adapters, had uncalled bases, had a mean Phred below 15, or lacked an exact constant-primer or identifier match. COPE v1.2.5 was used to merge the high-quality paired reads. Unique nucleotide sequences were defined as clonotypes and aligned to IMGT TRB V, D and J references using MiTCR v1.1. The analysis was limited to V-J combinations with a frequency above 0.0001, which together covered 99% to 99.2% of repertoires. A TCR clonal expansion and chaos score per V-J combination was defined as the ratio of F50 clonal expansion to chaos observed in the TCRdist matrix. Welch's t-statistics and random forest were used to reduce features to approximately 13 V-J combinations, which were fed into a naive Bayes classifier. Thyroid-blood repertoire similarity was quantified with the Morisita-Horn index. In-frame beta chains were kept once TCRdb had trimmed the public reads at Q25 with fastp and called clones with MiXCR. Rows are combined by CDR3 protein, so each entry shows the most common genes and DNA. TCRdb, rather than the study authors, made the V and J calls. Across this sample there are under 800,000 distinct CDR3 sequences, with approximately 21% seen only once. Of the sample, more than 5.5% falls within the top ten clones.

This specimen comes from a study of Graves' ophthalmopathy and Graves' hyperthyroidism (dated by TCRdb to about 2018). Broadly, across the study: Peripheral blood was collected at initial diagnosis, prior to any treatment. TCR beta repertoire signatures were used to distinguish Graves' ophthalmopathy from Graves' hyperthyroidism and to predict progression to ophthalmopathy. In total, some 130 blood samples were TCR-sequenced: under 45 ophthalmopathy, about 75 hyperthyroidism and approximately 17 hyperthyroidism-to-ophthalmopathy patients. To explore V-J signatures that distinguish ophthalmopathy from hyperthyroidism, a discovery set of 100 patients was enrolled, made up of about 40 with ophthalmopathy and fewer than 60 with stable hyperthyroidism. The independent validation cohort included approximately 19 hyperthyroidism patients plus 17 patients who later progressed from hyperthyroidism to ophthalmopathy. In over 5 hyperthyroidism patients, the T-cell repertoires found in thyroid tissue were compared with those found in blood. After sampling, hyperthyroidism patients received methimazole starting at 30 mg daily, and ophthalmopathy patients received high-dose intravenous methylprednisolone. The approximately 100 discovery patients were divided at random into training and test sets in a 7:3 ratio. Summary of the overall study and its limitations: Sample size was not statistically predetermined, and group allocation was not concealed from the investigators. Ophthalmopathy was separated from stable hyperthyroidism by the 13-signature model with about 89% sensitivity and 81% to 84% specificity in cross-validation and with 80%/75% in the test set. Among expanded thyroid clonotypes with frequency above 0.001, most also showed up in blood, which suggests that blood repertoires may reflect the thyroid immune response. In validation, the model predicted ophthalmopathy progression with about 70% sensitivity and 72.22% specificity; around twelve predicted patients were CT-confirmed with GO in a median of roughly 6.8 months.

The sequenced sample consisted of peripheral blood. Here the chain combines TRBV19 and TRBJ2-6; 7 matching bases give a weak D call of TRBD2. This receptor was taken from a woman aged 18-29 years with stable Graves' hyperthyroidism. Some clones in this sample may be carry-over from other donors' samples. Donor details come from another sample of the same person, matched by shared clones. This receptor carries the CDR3 CASRGGAEGANVLTF. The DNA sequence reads TGTGCCAGTAGGGGGGGGGCGGAAGGGGCCAACGTCCTGACTTTC.